This TCR beta chain originates from a study of T cell responses to AZD1222 COVID-19 vaccine. Study-wide context: Second-dose intervals of approximately 4 or approximately 12 weeks were pooled.

In germline, CDR1 is GTSNPN, CDR2 SVGIG (reference sequence). The CDR3 is made up of 12 amino acids. V lost 0 bases to trimming and J lost 7 bases, with 9 bases between them. The method was immunoSEQ multiplex PCR; TCRdb's version includes in-frame clones alone and lacks a portion of them. The sample consists of 100,000 to 150,000 clones, roughly 88% of them appearing once. The TCR was taken from an adult in good health. The sequences come from peripheral blood, collected on day 0 of AZD1222 vaccination. The chain combines TRBV30 with TRBJ2-5; TRBD2 is a possible D gene (5 bases). As DNA, the CDR3 is TGTGCCTGGAGTGTTACCCGGGGGACCCAGTACTTC. Translating it yields CAWSVTRGTQYF.